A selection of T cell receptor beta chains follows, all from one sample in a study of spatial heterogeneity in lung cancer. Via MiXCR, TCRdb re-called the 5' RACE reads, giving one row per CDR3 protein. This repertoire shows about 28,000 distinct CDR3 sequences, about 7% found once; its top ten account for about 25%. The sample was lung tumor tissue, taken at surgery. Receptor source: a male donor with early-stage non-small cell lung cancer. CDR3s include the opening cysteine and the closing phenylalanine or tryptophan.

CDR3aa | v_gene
CASGPSYEQYF | TRBV28
CASSSFLGSYTEAFF | TRBV7-2
CATSGLGLGVGEKLFF | TRBV15
CASTVQGADTQYF | TRBV6-5
CSARLAGGREYIQYF | TRBV20-1
CASSPGGPNTEAFF | TRBV12-3/TRBV12-4
CSAAGLAGDTDTQYF | TRBV20-1
CSARNPSALGQYF | TRBV20-1
CASSQDTGLHTEAFF | TRBV4-3
CAITGTHQNTGELFF | TRBV10-3
CASSLGTGMKETQYF | TRBV3-1
CASRGLEETQYF | TRBV2
CASGLAGSSYGYTF | TRBV12-5
CASNIAGGIYEQYF | TRBV12-3/TRBV12-4
CAISESSGGIGADTQYF | TRBV10-3
CASSQFENTEAFF | TRBV4-1
CASSQVGQITGELFF | TRBV4-1
CASRMVRADQETQYF | TRBV28
CASSRGTSYYNEQFF | TRBV7-6
CASSQSAGASSGELFF | TRBV4-3
CSSGTNYNEQFF | TRBV20-1